This record concerns one T cell receptor beta chain sequence. These data originate in a study of control samples from healthy donors and cancer patients. The assay was immunoSEQ multiplex PCR, and TCRdb's table has in-frame clones only and misses some. The table records more than 100,000 clones, around nine tenths of them present only once. The sequence derives from a man in his forties or fifties with head and neck cancer. Sequencing was performed on PBMCs.

CDR3 sequence (DNA): TGTGCCAGCAGGGGGACAGGGTGGGAAAAACTGTTTTTT. Encoded protein: CASRGTGWEKLFF. The chain employs TRBV27 and TRBJ1-4, with 9 bases aligning to TRBD1. The CDR3 sequence is 13 residues long. Germline lookup yields CDR1 MNHEY and CDR2 SMNVEV (reference sequence). Trimming at V came to 6 bases and at J to 8 bases, leaving 4 bases not matched to a gene.